The 2 T cell receptor beta chains given below trace back to one sample, sequenced in a study of T cell responses to AZD1222 COVID-19 vaccine (dated by TCRdb to the early 2020s). Libraries were built with the immunoSEQ multiplex PCR assay. Sourced from immuneACCESS, this table was stored by TCRdb with only in-frame sequences that have V and J called. A share of the clones is absent; for the studies checked, an unresolved V gene accounts for under half, and the remainder has no known explanation. The sample table holds some 130,000 clones, of which approximately 85% were seen once. The leading ten clones occupy about 1.6% of the sample. This specimen's time point label, per the study, means: baseline before first vaccination. Specimen: peripheral blood, collected on day 0 of AZD1222 vaccination. The source of these receptors is an adult in good health.

The V call is TRBV29-1, the J call TRBJ2-6, with 9 bases lining up with TRBD1. J lost 2 bases, V lost 6 bases, and 8 bases had no gene match. CDR1 is SQVTM and CDR2 is ANQGSEA in the germline V gene. The CDR3 is 16 amino acids. CDR3 in DNA: TGCAGCGTCCGGGACAGGGCTGAGACTGGGGCCAACGTCCTGACTTTC. Protein sequence: CSVRDRAETGANVLTF.

The gene calls are TRBV12-1 and TRBJ2-4; TRBD2, the table's D call, was not compared with the DNA. TRBV12-1 represents a pseudogene. The CDR3 is made up of 15 amino acids. The CDR3 coding sequence is TGTGCCAGCAGCTTTGGTCCGACTAGTGTGGGCATTCAGTACTTC. Translation: CASSFGPTSVGIQYF.